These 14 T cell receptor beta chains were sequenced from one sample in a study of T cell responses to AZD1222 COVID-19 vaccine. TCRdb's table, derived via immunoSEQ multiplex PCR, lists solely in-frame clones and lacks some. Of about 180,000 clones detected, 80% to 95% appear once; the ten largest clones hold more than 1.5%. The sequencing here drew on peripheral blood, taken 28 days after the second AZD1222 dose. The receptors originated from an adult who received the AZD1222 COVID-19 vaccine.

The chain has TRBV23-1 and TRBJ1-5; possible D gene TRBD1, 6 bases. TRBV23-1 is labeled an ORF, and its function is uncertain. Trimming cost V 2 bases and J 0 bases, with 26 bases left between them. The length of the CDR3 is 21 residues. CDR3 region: CASSQTKQGKGSGYSNQPQHF. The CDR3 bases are TGCGCCAGCAGTCAAACGAAACAGGGCAAAGGCTCGGGTTATAGCAATCAGCCCCAGCATTTT.

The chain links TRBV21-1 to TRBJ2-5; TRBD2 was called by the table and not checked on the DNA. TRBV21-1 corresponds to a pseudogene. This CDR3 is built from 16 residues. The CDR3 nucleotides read TGTGCCAGCAGCAAAGAACGGTTTCGGGAGAAAGAGACCCAGTACTTC. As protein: CASSKERFREKETQYF.

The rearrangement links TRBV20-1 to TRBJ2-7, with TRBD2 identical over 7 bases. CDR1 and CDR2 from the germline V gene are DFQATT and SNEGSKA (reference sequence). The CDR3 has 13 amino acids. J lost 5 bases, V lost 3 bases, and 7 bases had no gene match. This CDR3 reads CSASLGGVHEQYF. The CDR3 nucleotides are TGCAGTGCTAGTTTGGGGGGGGTCCACGAGCAGTACTTC.

The DNA of the CDR3 is TGTGCCAGCAGCCAAGAACGGGGGACTGAAGCTTTCTTT. This gives the protein CASSQERGTEAFF. The J gene is TRBJ1-1, the V gene TRBV4-2; maybe TRBD1 (5 bases). This CDR3 has 13 amino acids. Germline values: CDR1 LGHNA, CDR2 YNFKEQ. Trimming took 0 bases from V and 5 from J, leaving 7 bases between them.

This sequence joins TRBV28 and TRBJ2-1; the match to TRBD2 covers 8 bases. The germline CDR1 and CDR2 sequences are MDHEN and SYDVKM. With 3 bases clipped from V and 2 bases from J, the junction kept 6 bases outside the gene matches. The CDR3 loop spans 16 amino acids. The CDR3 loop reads CASSFPTSGAYNEQFF. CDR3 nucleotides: TGTGCCAGCAGTTTCCCAACTAGCGGAGCCTACAATGAGCAGTTCTTC. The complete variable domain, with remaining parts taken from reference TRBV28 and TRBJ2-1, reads DVKVTQSSRYLVKRTGEKVFLECVQDMDHENMFWYRQDPGLGLRLIYFSYDVKMKEKGDIPEGYSVSREKKERFSLILESASTNQTSMYLCASSFPTSGAYNEQFFGPGTRLTVL.

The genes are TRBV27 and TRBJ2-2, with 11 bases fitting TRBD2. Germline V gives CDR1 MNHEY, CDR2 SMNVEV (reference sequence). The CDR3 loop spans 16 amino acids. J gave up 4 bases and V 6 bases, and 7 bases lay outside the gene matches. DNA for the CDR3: TGTGCCAGCAGACTACTAGCGGGGGTTCGCACCGGGGAGCTGTTTTTT. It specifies CASRLLAGVRTGELFF.

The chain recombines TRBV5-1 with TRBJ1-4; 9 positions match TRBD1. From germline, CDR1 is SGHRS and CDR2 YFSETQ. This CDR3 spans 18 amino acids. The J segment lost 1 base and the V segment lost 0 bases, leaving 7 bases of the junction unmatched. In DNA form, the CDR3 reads TGCGCCAGCAGCTTGGGTCGGGACAGGGCTGGAACTAATGAAAAACTGTTTTTT. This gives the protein CASSLGRDRAGTNEKLFF. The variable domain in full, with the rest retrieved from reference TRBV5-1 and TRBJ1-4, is KAGVTQTPRYLIKTRGQQVTLSCSPISGHRSVSWYQQTPGQGLQFLFEYFSETQRNKGNFPGRFSGRQFSNSRSEMNVSTLELGDSALYLCASSLGRDRAGTNEKLFFGSGTQLSVL.

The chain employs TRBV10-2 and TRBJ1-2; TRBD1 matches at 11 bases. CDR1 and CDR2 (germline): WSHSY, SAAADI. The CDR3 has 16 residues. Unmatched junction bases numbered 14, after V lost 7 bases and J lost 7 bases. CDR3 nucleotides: TGCGCCAGCACTCCCTCCGGACAGGGGGCGTCTGGTGGCTACACCTTC. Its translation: CASTPSGQGASGGYTF.

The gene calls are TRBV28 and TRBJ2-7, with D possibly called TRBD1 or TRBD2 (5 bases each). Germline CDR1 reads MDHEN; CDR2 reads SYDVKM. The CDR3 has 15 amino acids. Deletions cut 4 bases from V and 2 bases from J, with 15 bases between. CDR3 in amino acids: CASSSPGTATYEQYF. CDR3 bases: TGTGCCAGCAGTTCCCCCGGGACGGCGACCTACGAGCAGTACTTC. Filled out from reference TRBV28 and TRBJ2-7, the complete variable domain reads DVKVTQSSRYLVKRTGEKVFLECVQDMDHENMFWYRQDPGLGLRLIYFSYDVKMKEKGDIPEGYSVSREKKERFSLILESASTNQTSMYLCASSSPGTATYEQYFGPGTRLTVT.

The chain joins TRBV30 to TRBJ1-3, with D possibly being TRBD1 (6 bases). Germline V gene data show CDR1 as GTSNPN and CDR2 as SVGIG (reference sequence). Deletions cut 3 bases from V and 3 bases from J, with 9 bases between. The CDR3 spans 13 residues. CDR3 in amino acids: CAWRTGGGNTIYF. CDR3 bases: TGTGCCTGGAGGACAGGAGGTGGAAACACCATATATTTT.

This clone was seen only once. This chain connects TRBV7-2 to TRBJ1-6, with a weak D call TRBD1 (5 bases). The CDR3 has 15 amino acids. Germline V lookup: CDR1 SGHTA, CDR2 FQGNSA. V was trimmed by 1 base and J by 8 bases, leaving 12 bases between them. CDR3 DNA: TGTGCCAGCAGCTTAGGGGGCGGAGAGTATTCACCCCTCCACTTT. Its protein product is CASSLGGGEYSPLHF.

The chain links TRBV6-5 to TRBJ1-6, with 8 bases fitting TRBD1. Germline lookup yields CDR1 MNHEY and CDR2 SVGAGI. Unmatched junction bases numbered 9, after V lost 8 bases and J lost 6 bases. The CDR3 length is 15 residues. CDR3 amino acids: CASGQGDMTNSPLHF. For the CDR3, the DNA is TGTGCCAGCGGACAGGGCGATATGACTAATTCACCCCTCCACTTT.

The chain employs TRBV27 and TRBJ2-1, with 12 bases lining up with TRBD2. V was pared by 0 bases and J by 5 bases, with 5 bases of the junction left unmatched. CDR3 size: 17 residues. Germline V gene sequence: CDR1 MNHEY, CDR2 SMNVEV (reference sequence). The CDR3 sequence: CASSLSPLAGGDNEQFF. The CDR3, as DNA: TGTGCCAGCAGTTTATCCCCACTAGCGGGGGGTGACAATGAGCAGTTCTTC.

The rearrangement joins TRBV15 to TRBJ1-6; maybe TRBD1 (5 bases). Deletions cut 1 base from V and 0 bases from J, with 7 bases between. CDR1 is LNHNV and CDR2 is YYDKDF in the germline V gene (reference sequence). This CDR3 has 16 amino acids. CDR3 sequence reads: CATSRGGSSYNSPLHF. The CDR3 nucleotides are TGTGCCACCAGCAGAGGGGGGAGCTCCTATAATTCACCCCTCCACTTT. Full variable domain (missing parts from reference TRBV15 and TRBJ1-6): DAMVIQNPRYQVTQFGKPVTLSCSQTLNHNVMYWYQQKSSQAPKLLFHYYDKDFNNEADTPDNFQSRRPNTSFCFLDIRSPGLGDTAMYLCATSRGGSSYNSPLHFGNGTRLTVT.